The subject of this entry is one T cell receptor (beta chain). Its antigen is currently unknown. This sample was taken from a study of T-cell memory formation after mild COVID-19. Study results and caveats: There were some responding clones in pre-infection memory, which suggested that cross-reactive memory had joined. In second-wave clones peaking day 37, SARS-CoV-2 specificity remained unconfirmed.

Trimming removed 2 bases at V and 5 bases at J, with 9 bases between. The CDR3 contains 13 residues. The V gene's germline CDR1 is SGHRS and CDR2 YFSETQ. From the 5' RACE reads, TCRdb called clonotypes with MiXCR, one entry per CDR3 protein. Of around 300,000 distinct CDR3 sequences in the sample, roughly an eighth were seen once. This sequence was found in a man between 18 and 35 years old who had mild COVID-19 (a few samples of this study predate the infection). Cell type and time point are not known. Sequenced material: PBMCs or a T cell subset sorted from them (not recorded which). This chain links TRBV5-1 with TRBJ2-3; D gene uncertain. CDR3 protein: CASSFSAKDTQYF. DNA for the CDR3: TGCGCCAGCAGCTTCAGCGCGAAAGATACGCAGTATTTT.